What follows is one TCR beta chain and its context. What it recognizes is unknown. The data originate from a study of cytomegalovirus exposure and HLA in healthy donors. Broader study findings: Most TCR beta V segments were productive about 87% or about 30% of the time in an earlier analysis.

The germline V gene encodes CDR1 ENHRY and CDR2 SYGVKD. Trimming shortened V by 7 bases and J by 3 bases, and 10 bases separated the two germline ends. This CDR3 has 13 amino acids. Amplification used 60 Vbeta primers and 13 Jbeta primers. Using immunoSEQ multiplex PCR, the repertoire was profiled, and TCRdb retains in-frame clones only, with some absent. The data hold under 250,000 clones, with around four fifths observed a single time. Material: PBMCs. This sequence was found in a man between 45 and 60 years old in good health and CMV-seronegative. V gene TRBV10-3 combines with J gene TRBJ1-5; no clear D gene. The CDR3 reads CAITAGNNQPQHF. The CDR3 coding sequence is TGTGCCATCACAGCGGGAAACAATCAGCCCCAGCATTTT.